The 21 T cell receptor beta chains listed next were all sequenced from one sample in a study of post-analysis software for immune sequencing data. The TCR beta cDNA libraries contained unique molecular identifiers. TCRdb redid the calling of the PCR reads with MiXCR, one entry per CDR3 protein. The table shows approximately 570,000 distinct CDR3 sequences, with roughly 46% occurring only once. Their antigens are not known. Regarding the study as a whole: Comparison of patients with controls showed roughly five TRBV segments more frequent in patients, TRBV5-6, TRBV5-1 and TRBV20-1 among them.

Material: blood. The receptor source for this set is a girl aged 10 to 17 with multiple sclerosis.

CDR3: CASSPLTVNYGYTF. In DNA form, the CDR3 reads TGTGCCAGCAGTCCTTTAACAGTGAACTATGGCTACACCTTC. The J gene is TRBJ1-2, the V gene TRBV6-5; D gene uncertain. The CDR3 covers 14 residues. V lost 5 bases and J 2 bases, leaving 12 bases between the germline ends. CDR1 MNHEY and CDR2 SVGAGI come from the germline V gene.

The chain recombines TRBV25-1 with TRBJ2-3; D perhaps matches TRBD2 (6 bases). The CDR3 covers 16 residues. Trimming took off 4 bases at V and 1 base at J, with 15 bases between the two ends. CDR1 MGHDK and CDR2 SYGVNS come from the germline V gene. CDR3 sequence (DNA): TGTGCCAGCAGTGGTACCCTAGGGGAGGGCACAGATACGCAGTATTTT. As protein: CASSGTLGEGTDTQYF.

The table lists this clonotype with a few counts. The chain couples TRBV6-1 to TRBJ1-5; D gene unclear. Trimming stripped 4 bases from V and 2 bases from J, with 9 bases between. This CDR3 contains 14 residues. Germline loops: CDR1 MNHNS, CDR2 SASEGT. The CDR3 reads CASSGALGNQPQHF. The DNA for the CDR3 is TGTGCCAGCAGTGGGGCATTGGGCAATCAGCCCCAGCATTTT.

V usage is TRBV9 and J usage is TRBJ2-1, with TRBD1 matching over 10 bases. The V gene end was trimmed by 2 bases and the J gene end by 4 bases; junction bases not matched to a gene: 6. The CDR3 spans 16 residues. The germline CDR1 and CDR2 sequences are SGDLS and YYNGEE. For the CDR3, the DNA is TGTGCCAGCAGCGTCGCTGGGACAGGGGCATACAATGAGCAGTTCTTC. Amino acid sequence: CASSVAGTGAYNEQFF.

This clonotype has just a few counts. This chain links TRBV12-3 or TRBV12-4 with TRBJ2-1; possible D gene TRBD1, 5 bases. This CDR3 has 14 residues. The V end lost 2 bases, the J end lost 2 bases, and 7 bases lay between the germline ends. CDR3 in DNA: TGTGCCAGCAGTTTAATGGGGCCCTACAATGAGCAGTTCTTC. Amino acid sequence: CASSLMGPYNEQFF.

The chain links TRBV12-3 or TRBV12-4 to TRBJ2-1, with TRBD2 as a possible D gene (7 bases). Trimming removed 7 bases from V and 5 bases from J, with 15 bases in between. This CDR3 has 14 residues. DNA for the CDR3: TGTGCCAGCAACTACGGGGGGCGCGACAATGAGCAGTTCTTC. Its protein product is CASNYGGRDNEQFF.

This clonotype is a singleton in its sample. The chain carries TRBV29-1 and TRBJ2-7; maybe TRBD2 (6 bases). Germline V gives CDR1 SQVTM, CDR2 ANQGSEA. This CDR3 contains 14 residues. Trimming shortened V by 3 bases and J by 4 bases, and 16 bases separated the two germline ends. Here the CDR3 DNA reads TGCAGCGTTGACGCGGGGACCTCGGGGTACGAGCAGTACTTC. Protein product: CSVDAGTSGYEQYF.

The chain combines TRBV20-1 with TRBJ1-5; D is unresolved. Germline-derived CDR1 and CDR2 are DFQATT and SNEGSKA (reference sequence). Trimming took off 3 bases at V and 5 bases at J, with 14 bases between the two ends. This CDR3 has 14 residues. The CDR3 loop reads CSASPLGRDQPQHF. CDR3 DNA: TGCAGTGCTAGCCCCCTGGGAAGGGATCAGCCCCAGCATTTT.

This sequence joins TRBV5-4 and TRBJ1-4; weak D call: TRBD1 (6 bases). The V end was cut by 4 bases, the J end by 3 bases, with 13 bases between. CDR1 and CDR2 (germline): SGHNT, YYREEE (reference sequence). The length of the CDR3 is 15 residues. In DNA form, the CDR3 reads TGTGCCAGCAGCCCGGAACAGGGCCCTAATGAAAAACTGTTTTTT. This codes for CASSPEQGPNEKLFF.

This clonotype came up once. One junction end does not reproduce the germline sequence, and a read error may be involved. The gene calls are TRBV5-1 and TRBJ2-3; D is uncertain. The CDR3 has 13 amino acids. CDR1 and CDR2 (germline): SGHRS, YFSETQ. The CDR3 region is CASSFLGTDAQYF. The CDR3 region has the DNA TGCGCCAGCAGCTTCCTAGGCACAGATGCGCAGTATTTT.

This chain links TRBV7-8 with TRBJ1-5; 7 bases are shared with TRBD1. Germline CDR1 SGHVS, CDR2 FQNEAQ. J gave up 3 bases and V 5 bases, and 7 bases lay outside the gene matches. The CDR3 is 15 residues long. The CDR3 bases are TGTGCCAGCAGCCCCCGGGACAGCCTCAATCAGCCCCAGCATTTT. It yields the protein CASSPRDSLNQPQHF. Full variable domain (remainder filled in from reference TRBV7-8 and TRBJ1-5): GAGVSQSPRYKVAKRGQDVALRCDPISGHVSLFWYQQALGQGPEFLTYFQNEAQLDKSGLPSDRFFAERPEGSVSTLKIQRTQQEDSAVYLCASSPRDSLNQPQHFGDGTRLSIL.

The chain recombines TRBV12-3 or TRBV12-4 with TRBJ2-1, with TRBD2 identical over 14 bases. This CDR3 has 18 residues. With V trimmed by 1 base and J by 4 bases, 6 bases remained unmatched. The CDR3 DNA reads as TGTGCCAGCAGTTTAGGGACTAGCGGGAGGTGGCCTTACAATGAGCAGTTCTTC. It encodes CASSLGTSGRWPYNEQFF.

This clonotype was detected only a few times. V and J are TRBV29-1 and TRBJ2-3; D is ambiguous. V lost 8 bases and J 7 bases, leaving 19 bases between the germline ends. Germline V lookup: CDR1 SQVTM, CDR2 ANQGSEA. The CDR3 is 13 residues long. In nucleotides, the CDR3 is TGCAGCCCACACTTACTCTTAACCTATACGCAGTATTTT. Protein product: CSPHLLLTYTQYF.

This clonotype was seen a few times. The J gene is TRBJ2-5, the V gene TRBV6-5; 7 bases match TRBD1. There are 14 residues in the CDR3. V was clipped by 5 bases and J by 5 bases; unmatched bases: 8. Germline V lookup: CDR1 MNHEY, CDR2 SVGAGI. CDR3 DNA sequence: TGTGCCAGCAGTACCGACAGGGTAGCGGAGACCCAGTACTTC. Translated: CASSTDRVAETQYF.

The V call is TRBV20-1, the J call TRBJ1-2, with a tentative D call TRBD1 (6 bases). CDR1 is DFQATT and CDR2 is SNEGSKA in the germline V gene (reference sequence). This CDR3 has 14 residues. Trimming shortened V by 2 bases and J by 0 bases, and 10 bases separated the two germline ends. The CDR3 region has the DNA TGCAGTGCTAGACGGGACACCTCTAACTATGGCTACACCTTC. Encoded protein: CSARRDTSNYGYTF.

The gene calls are TRBV11-1 and TRBJ2-7, with D tentatively TRBD2 (5 bases). The CDR3 length is 14 residues. Germline V gives CDR1 SGHAT, CDR2 FQDESV (reference sequence). The germline V and J ends were trimmed by 5 bases and 0 bases, with 11 bases remaining between them. The CDR3 sequence: CASSPQRSSYEQYF. CDR3 nucleotide sequence: TGTGCCAGCAGCCCACAGCGGTCCTCCTACGAGCAGTACTTC.

A few counts support this clonotype. V gene TRBV20-1 combines with J gene TRBJ1-2; weak D call: TRBD1 (5 bases). This CDR3 has 10 residues. Between the trimmed V and J ends, which lost 3 bases and 8 bases, there was a span of 7 bases. CDR1 and CDR2 from the germline V gene are DFQATT and SNEGSKA (reference sequence). The CDR3 sequence: CSARGPGYTF. CDR3 DNA: TGCAGTGCTAGGGGACCAGGCTACACCTTC.

The sample holds a few counts of this clonotype. This rearrangement joins TRBV12-3 or TRBV12-4 to TRBJ2-5, with 8 bases fitting TRBD2. The V and J ends lost 6 bases and 1 base, in that order; junction bases with no gene match: 1. This CDR3 is built from 13 residues. CDR3 loop: CASRLAVQETQYF. DNA for the CDR3: TGTGCCAGCAGACTAGCGGTCCAAGAGACCCAGTACTTC.

The CDR3 loop reads CASRPGLGGNEQFF. In nucleotides, the CDR3 is TGTGCCAGCAGACCGGGACTAGGGGGGAATGAGCAGTTCTTC. The V gene is TRBV7-2, the J gene TRBJ2-1; 8 bases are shared with TRBD2. CDR1 SGHTA and CDR2 FQGNSA come from the germline V gene. The ends lost 6 bases at V and 7 bases at J; junction bases unmatched: 8. The CDR3 is made up of 14 amino acids.

V usage is TRBV11-2 and J usage is TRBJ1-6, with 7 positions matching TRBD1. Trimming removed 2 bases from V and 0 bases from J; junction bases left unmatched: 10. Germline V CDR1 and CDR2: SGHAT, FQNNGV. The CDR3 is made up of 19 amino acids. CDR3 in DNA: TGTGCCAGCAGCTTAAGCGAGACAGGGATAAGCTCCTATAATTCACCCCTCCACTTT. It specifies CASSLSETGISSYNSPLHF.

This rearrangement joins TRBV29-1 to TRBJ2-1, with 10 bases matching TRBD2. The CDR3 is made up of 14 amino acids. Germline values: CDR1 SQVTM, CDR2 ANQGSEA. After removal of 5 bases from V and 2 bases from J, the junction contained 3 bases not matched to a gene. The CDR3 DNA sequence: TGCAGCGTTCCCGGGACTAGCGCCTACAATGAGCAGTTCTTC. Translating it yields CSVPGTSAYNEQFF.